The T cell receptor (beta chain) under discussion was sequenced for a study of early stage breast cancer tumors. Here immunoSEQ multiplex PCR was the method, and the copy in TCRdb shows in-frame clones only, minus some. The sample carries fewer than 90,000 clones, roughly three quarters recorded once. Trimming took off 3 bases at V and 0 bases at J, with 14 bases between the two ends. Germline CDR1 reads LNHNV; CDR2 reads YYDKDF (reference sequence). CDR3 size: 16 residues. The rearrangement links TRBV15 to TRBJ1-2; D gene unclear. The receptor was derived from a person aged 55 to 69 with breast cancer. Sequencing was performed on blood. This chain's CDR3 is CATSSNLGLSNYGYTF. The CDR3 coding sequence is TGTGCCACCAGCAGCAACCTCGGACTGTCTAACTATGGCTACACCTTC.